This T cell receptor beta chain was sequenced for a study of CD8+ T cells in alopecia areata. It was cDNA, reverse transcribed from extracted RNA, that served as the sequencing template. Using immunoSEQ multiplex PCR, the repertoire was profiled, and TCRdb retains in-frame clones only, with some absent. The data contain about 110,000 clones, 59% of them singletons. V lost 8 bases to trimming and J lost 1 base, with 17 bases between them. The CDR3 spans 14 residues. Germline loops: CDR1 GTSNPN, CDR2 SVGIG (reference sequence). The TCR was taken from a human donor in good health. The genes are TRBV30 and TRBJ1-2; TRBD1 might be the D (5 bases). The sample consisted of CD8+ T cells sorted from blood. The DNA for the CDR3 is TGTGCCCTGATATGGTCAGGGTTTAACTATGGCTACACCTTC. Encoded protein: CALIWSGFNYGYTF. Based on the CDR3 plus reference TRBV30 and TRBJ1-2, the full variable domain is SQTIHQWPATLVQPVGSPLSLECTVEGTSNPNLYWYRQAAGRGLQLLFYSVGIGQISSEVPQNLSASRPQDRQFILSSKKLLLSDSGFYLCALIWSGFNYGYTFGSGTRLTVV.